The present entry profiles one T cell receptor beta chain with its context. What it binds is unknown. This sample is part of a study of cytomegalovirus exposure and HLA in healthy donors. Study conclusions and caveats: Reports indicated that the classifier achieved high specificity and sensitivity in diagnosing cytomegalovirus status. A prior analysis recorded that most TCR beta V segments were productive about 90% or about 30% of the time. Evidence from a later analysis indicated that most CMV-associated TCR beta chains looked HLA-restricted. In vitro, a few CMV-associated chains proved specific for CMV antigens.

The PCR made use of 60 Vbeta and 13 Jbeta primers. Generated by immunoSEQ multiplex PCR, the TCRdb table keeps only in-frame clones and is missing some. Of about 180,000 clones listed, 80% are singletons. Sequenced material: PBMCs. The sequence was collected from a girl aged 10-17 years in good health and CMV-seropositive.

The CDR3 DNA reads as TGTGCCAGCAGCTTGAGGGACAGCAACACTGAAGCTTTCTTT. It codes for CASSLRDSNTEAFF. This chain uses TRBV7-6 with TRBJ1-1, with TRBD1 matching over 7 bases. In germline, CDR1 is SGHVS, CDR2 FNYEAQ. V shed 3 bases and J 2 bases; nucleotides not matched to a gene: 3. This CDR3 region has 14 residues.